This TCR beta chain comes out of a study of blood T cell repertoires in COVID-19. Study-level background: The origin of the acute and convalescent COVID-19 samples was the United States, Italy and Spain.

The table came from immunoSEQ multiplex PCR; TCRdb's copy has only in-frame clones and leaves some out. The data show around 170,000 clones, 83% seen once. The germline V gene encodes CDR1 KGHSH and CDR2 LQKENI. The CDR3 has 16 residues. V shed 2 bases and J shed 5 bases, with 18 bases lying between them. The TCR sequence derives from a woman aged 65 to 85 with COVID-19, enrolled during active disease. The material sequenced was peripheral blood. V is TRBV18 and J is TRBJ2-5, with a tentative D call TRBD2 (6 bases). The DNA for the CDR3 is TGTGCCAGCTCACCAACAGGAGGGGATGGTGTTGAGACCCAGTACTTC. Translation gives CASSPTGGDGVETQYF. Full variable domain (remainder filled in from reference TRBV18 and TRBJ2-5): NAGVMQNPRHLVRRRGQEARLRCSPMKGHSHVYWYRQLPEEGLKFMVYLQKENIIDESGMPKERFSAEFPKEGPSILRIQQVVRGDSAAYFCASSPTGGDGVETQYFGPGTRLLVL.